This T cell receptor (beta chain) emerged from a study of blood T cell repertoires in COVID-19. Study-wide context: The study drew acute and convalescent COVID-19 samples from the United States, Italy and Spain. T cells, B-cell-depleted T cells, or PBMCs supplied cDNA or gDNA.

This CDR3 contains 14 residues. With V trimmed by 7 bases and J by 1 base, 4 bases remained unmatched. In germline, CDR1 is LGHNT, CDR2 FRNRAP. Per the authors' pipeline: Reference gene primer amplification in the assay estimated nucleated cell counts. The table came from immunoSEQ multiplex PCR; TCRdb's copy has only in-frame clones and leaves some out. The DNA was the basis for D and trimming; V, J and clone size are from that table. The sample consists of tens of thousands of clones, roughly 78% of them appearing once. This sequence was found in a woman of 80 years or more with acute or convalescent COVID-19. The chain recombines TRBV12-5 with TRBJ1-1, with 9 positions matching TRBD1. Sequencing input: peripheral blood. CDR3 amino acids: CASAPGQGNTEAFF. As DNA, the CDR3 is TGTGCTAGTGCCCCGGGACAGGGGAACACTGAAGCTTTCTTT.